The clone carrying this T cell receptor (beta chain) was counted only a few times. These data are taken from a study of blood T cell repertoires in COVID-19. Study summary: Italy, Spain and the United States were the sources of the convalescent and acute COVID-19 samples. Nucleic acid was either cDNA or gDNA, and it came from T cells, B-cell-depleted T cells, or PBMCs.

Under the authors' procedure: Scientists estimated how many nucleated cells there were by amplifying reference gene primers. Profiling relied on immunoSEQ multiplex PCR, and the TCRdb table lists in-frame clones only, not all of them. V and J calls plus clone size are reproduced from that table; the DNA served to infer D and trimming. The table shows some 20,000 clones, with roughly 85% occurring only once. Germline loops: CDR1 SGHRS, CDR2 YFSETQ. CDR3 length: 16 amino acids. The V end was cut by 1 base, the J end by 1 base, with 14 bases between. This sequence originates from a man older than 75 with acute or convalescent COVID-19. The specimen was peripheral blood. This sequence joins TRBV5-1 and TRBJ1-2; TRBD1 might be the D (5 bases). The CDR3 loop reads CASSLPMGPFNYGYTF. As DNA, the CDR3 is TGCGCCAGCAGCTTGCCCATGGGGCCGTTTAACTATGGCTACACCTTC.